The next 24 T cell receptor beta chains were all read from a single sample in a study of patients and donors after allogeneic stem cell transplantation. TCRdb itself ran the RT-PCR reads through MiXCR, one entry per CDR3 protein. The sample lists about a million distinct CDR3 sequences; under 20% were seen once. Input material: blood, either unsorted or a sorted T cell fraction (not recorded which). The origin of the receptors is a human donor who was either an allogeneic HSCT recipient or a stem cell or donor lymphocyte infusion donor (not recorded which). It is not recorded whose cells these are; they may come from a transplant donor.

This clonotype was counted between two and nine times. This chain joins TRBV30 and TRBJ1-2; D might be TRBD1 (6 bases). Trimming left V 1 base short and J 5 bases short, with 11 bases between. Germline CDR1 and CDR2: GTSNPN and SVGIG (reference sequence). The CDR3 consists of 13 residues. The CDR3: CAWSDRAQYGYTF. In nucleotides, the CDR3 is TGTGCCTGGAGTGACAGGGCCCAATATGGCTACACCTTC.

V and J are TRBV6-2 or TRBV6-3 and TRBJ1-5, with 8 bases lining up with TRBD1. This CDR3 has 15 residues. V trimming: 0 bases; J trimming: 5 bases; junction bases outside the gene matches: 3. CDR1 is MNHEY and CDR2 is SVGEGT in the germline V gene. Written as DNA, the CDR3 is TGTGCCAGCAGTTACTCGACCAGGGGGCATCAGCCCCAGCATTTT. Translation gives CASSYSTRGHQPQHF.

This clonotype appeared a few times. The rearrangement links TRBV20-1 to TRBJ1-2; 7 nucleotides match TRBD1. In germline, CDR1 is DFQATT, CDR2 SNEGSKA (reference sequence). This CDR3 spans 14 amino acids. Losses at the gene ends were 3 bases for V and 0 bases for J; bases not matched to a gene: 4. CDR3: CSARDRLANYGYTF. The CDR3 coding sequence is TGCAGTGCTAGGGACAGGCTGGCTAACTATGGCTACACCTTC.

The chain is built from TRBV2 and TRBJ1-2, with D unresolved. The CDR3 is 13 amino acids. CDR1 and CDR2 from the germline V gene are SNHLY and FYNNEI. Trimming cost V 4 bases and J 6 bases, with 12 bases left between them. The CDR3 here is CASSGASFDGYTF. CDR3 in DNA: TGTGCCAGCAGTGGGGCGTCCTTTGATGGCTACACCTTC.

This clonotype was recorded a few times. This chain connects TRBV4-2 to TRBJ2-1; 7 bases are shared with TRBD2. CDR3 length: 16 residues. CDR1 and CDR2 from the germline V gene are LGHNA and YNFKEQ. The J segment lost 2 bases and the V segment lost 3 bases, leaving 7 bases of the junction unmatched. CDR3 loop: CASSQVELAAYNEQFF. In DNA, the CDR3 is TGTGCCAGCAGCCAGGTAGAGCTAGCGGCCTACAATGAGCAGTTCTTC.

Note on this clonotype: Germline and junction disagree at one end, which may indicate a read error. The chain recombines TRBV14 with TRBJ2-7; the D gene could be TRBD1 or TRBD2 (5 bases each). The CDR3 has 15 amino acids. Germline CDR1 is SGHDN and CDR2 is FVKESK. CDR3 residues: CASSQLAGQLEEHYF. The CDR3 DNA sequence: TGTGCCAGCAGCCAACTGGCAGGGCAACTGGAGGAGCATTACTTC.

This clonotype occurred a few times. The rearrangement uses TRBV6-1 and TRBJ2-7; 7 bases map to TRBD1. V shed 6 bases and J 2 bases; nucleotides not matched to a gene: 10. The germline CDR1 and CDR2 sequences are MNHNS and SASEGT. There are 15 residues in the CDR3. CDR3 loop: CASRAGTVGTYEQYF. CDR3 DNA: TGTGCCAGCAGGGCCGGGACAGTAGGAACCTACGAGCAGTACTTC.

This clonotype has at least ten counts. The rearrangement joins TRBV2 to TRBJ2-1; a possible D gene is TRBD1 (5 bases). The CDR3 loop spans 13 amino acids. The V gene lost 8 bases and the J gene lost 6 bases, with 14 bases spanning the gap. From germline, CDR1 is SNHLY and CDR2 FYNNEI. As DNA, the CDR3 is TGTGCCAGCCACGTTGAGACAGTCAATGAGCAGTTCTTC. It codes for CASHVETVNEQFF.

The chain carries TRBV13 and TRBJ2-2; D is perhaps TRBD2 (5 bases). CDR1 PRHDT and CDR2 FYEKMQ come from the germline V gene (reference sequence). V was clipped by 5 bases and J by 5 bases, with 18 bases between them. The CDR3 runs to 16 residues. The CDR3 DNA reads TGTGCCAGCAGCCGCGGACTCCCGACCGAGACCGGGGAGCTGTTTTTT. Protein: CASSRGLPTETGELFF.

This clonotype was detected only a few times. The chain links TRBV19 to TRBJ2-3; either TRBD1 or TRBD2 may supply D (5 bases each). V was shortened by 5 bases and J by 2 bases, with 11 bases between the two germline ends. Germline CDR1 LNHDA, CDR2 SQIVND (reference sequence). The CDR3 sequence is 14 residues long. The CDR3 coding sequence is TGTGCCAGTAGTCGGGACCCAATCACAGATACGCAGTATTTT. Protein: CASSRDPITDTQYF.

This sequence joins TRBV6-5 and TRBJ2-4; a possible D gene is TRBD1 (5 bases). The CDR3 has 17 residues. Germline V gene sequence: CDR1 MNHEY, CDR2 SVGAGI. The ends were cut back, 0 bases at V and 3 bases at J, with 15 bases in the middle. The CDR3 DNA reads TGTGCCAGCAGTTACTCGTCCAGGGCCGGCGGCAAAAACATTCAGTACTTC. Amino acids: CASSYSSRAGGKNIQYF.

On this clonotype itself: The junction differs from germline at one of its ends, possibly a read error. The rearrangement links TRBV12-3 or TRBV12-4 to TRBJ1-1, with D uncertain. The length of the CDR3 is 13 residues. CDR3 in amino acids: CACSLGQNTEAFF. The CDR3 region has the DNA TGTGCCTGCAGTTTAGGGCAGAACACTGAAGCTTTCTTT.

The chain employs TRBV20-1 and TRBJ2-5; a weak D match, TRBD2 (6 bases). This CDR3 comprises 13 residues. Germline loops: CDR1 DFQATT, CDR2 SNEGSKA (reference sequence). V was trimmed by 6 bases and J by 1 base, leaving 12 bases between them. This chain's CDR3 is CSAIRERQETQYF. CDR3 coding DNA: TGCAGTGCCATCCGGGAGCGCCAAGAGACCCAGTACTTC.

This clonotype was counted between two and nine times. The rearrangement joins TRBV12-3 or TRBV12-4 to TRBJ1-2, with D hard to call. V was shortened by 2 bases and J by 4 bases, with 20 bases between the two germline ends. The CDR3 loop spans 17 amino acids. CDR3 region: CASSLKLWASNLYGYTF. The CDR3 DNA reads as TGTGCCAGCAGTTTAAAGTTATGGGCCTCCAATCTCTATGGCTACACCTTC.

The gene calls are TRBV12-3 or TRBV12-4 and TRBJ1-2; 7 positions agree with TRBD1. The CDR3 runs 13 residues. Trimming removed 8 bases from V and 2 bases from J; junction bases left unmatched: 5. CDR3: CASSMDRNYGYTF. CDR3 sequence (DNA): TGTGCCAGCTCAATGGACAGGAACTATGGCTACACCTTC.

This clonotype has only a few counts. The V call is TRBV12-3 or TRBV12-4, the J call TRBJ1-1; D uncertain. V dropped 7 bases and J dropped 0 bases, with 12 bases sitting between them. There are 14 residues in the CDR3. The CDR3 region is CASKWALVNTEAFF. CDR3 DNA sequence: TGTGCCAGCAAATGGGCCCTTGTGAACACTGAAGCTTTCTTT.

The rearrangement uses TRBV6-2 or TRBV6-3 and TRBJ2-1, with D possibly matching TRBD2 (6 bases). V shed 6 bases and J shed 5 bases, with 17 bases lying between them. Germline CDR1 MNHEY, CDR2 SVGEGT. The CDR3 is 15 residues long. CDR3 sequence reads: CASRQLADFDNEQFF. DNA of the CDR3: TGTGCCAGCAGACAATTAGCGGATTTCGACAATGAGCAGTTCTTC.

J is TRBJ2-3 and V is TRBV11-3; D unresolved. Between the trimmed V and J ends, which lost 1 base and 14 bases, there was a span of 16 bases. The length of the CDR3 is 13 residues. The germline V gene encodes CDR1 SGHNT and CDR2 YENEEA. This CDR3 reads CASSLGGIEKRYF. The CDR3 DNA follows: TGTGCCAGCAGCTTAGGCGGAATTGAGAAAAGGTATTTT.

V gene TRBV4-1 combines with J gene TRBJ2-1, with 9 bases lining up with TRBD1. CDR1 is MGHRA, CDR2 YSYEKL, per germline. The CDR3 spans 16 residues. After removal of 5 bases from V and 7 bases from J, the junction contained 12 bases not matched to a gene. CDR3 nucleotides: TGCGCCAGCAGCGAAACCGGGACAGGGCTCGAGAATGAGCAGTTCTTC. Protein: CASSETGTGLENEQFF.

The J gene is TRBJ1-4, the V gene TRBV4-2; no reliable D call. Trimming cost V 1 base and J 2 bases, with 11 bases left between them. The CDR3 extends over 16 amino acids. Germline V CDR1 and CDR2: LGHNA, YNFKEQ. CDR3 sequence (DNA): TGTGCCAGCAGCCAAGTCGTTGGTAGCACTAATGAAAAACTGTTTTTT. Its protein is CASSQVVGSTNEKLFF.

In this sample, this clonotype turned up once. V usage is TRBV11-1 and J usage is TRBJ2-2, with 13 bases matching TRBD2. J was trimmed by 0 bases and V by 4 bases; bases with no gene match: 5. Germline CDR1 SGHAT, CDR2 FQDESV (reference sequence). This CDR3 has 18 amino acids. CDR3: CASSSGLAGSSNTGELFF. The CDR3 DNA follows: TGTGCCAGCAGCTCGGGACTAGCGGGGAGCTCGAACACCGGGGAGCTGTTTTTT.

This rearrangement joins TRBV6-1 to TRBJ1-1, with a weak D call TRBD1 (5 bases). Germline CDR1 is MNHNS and CDR2 is SASEGT. This CDR3 contains 15 residues. Trimming shortened V by 7 bases and J by 1 base, and 16 bases separated the two germline ends. Written as DNA, the CDR3 is TGTGCCAGCACCCCGGCCCAGGGCGAGAACACTGAAGCTTTCTTT. It is translated as CASTPAQGENTEAFF.

This clonotype was counted many times. The DNA of the CDR3 is TGTGCCACCAGTGGTAGGCGACCGAACACCGGGGAGCTGTTTTTT. Encoded protein: CATSGRRPNTGELFF. V gene TRBV24-1 combines with J gene TRBJ2-2; D is undetermined. The V end lost 5 bases, the J end lost 0 bases, and 9 bases lay between the germline ends. Germline V CDR1 and CDR2: KGHDR, SFDVKD. The CDR3 is 15 amino acids.

This clonotype was recorded many times. The gene calls are TRBV12-3 or TRBV12-4 and TRBJ2-5; D gene uncertain. The CDR3 totals 15 residues. V lost 3 bases to trimming and J lost 0 bases, with 11 bases between them. The CDR3 loop reads CASSLGDSYQETQYF. CDR3 nucleotides: TGTGCCAGCAGTTTGGGCGACTCGTACCAAGAGACCCAGTACTTC.